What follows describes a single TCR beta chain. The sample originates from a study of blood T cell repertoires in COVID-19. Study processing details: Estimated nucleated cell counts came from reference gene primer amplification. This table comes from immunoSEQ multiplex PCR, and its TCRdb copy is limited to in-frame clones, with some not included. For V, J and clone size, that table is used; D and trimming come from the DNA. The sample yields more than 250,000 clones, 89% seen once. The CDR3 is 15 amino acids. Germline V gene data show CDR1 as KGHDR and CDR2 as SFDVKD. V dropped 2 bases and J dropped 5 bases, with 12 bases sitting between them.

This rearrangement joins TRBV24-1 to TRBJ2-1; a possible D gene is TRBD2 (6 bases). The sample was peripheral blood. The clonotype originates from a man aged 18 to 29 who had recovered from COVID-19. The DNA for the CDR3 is TGTGCCACCAGTGATTCCGCGGGGATTAACAATGAGCAGTTCTTC. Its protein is CATSDSAGINNEQFF.